This TCR beta chain was profiled in a study of blood T cell repertoires in COVID-19 (dated by TCRdb to 2018 to 2021). Background for the entire study: The collaborator samples originated in the United States, Italy and Spain and spanned the acute and convalescent phases of COVID-19. The material from the prospective study consisted of cDNA or gDNA derived from T cells, B-cell-depleted T cells, or PBMCs. Subjects who had been exposed to COVID-19, were actively infected with it, or had recovered from it provided the deeply sampled blood TCRbeta repertoires that made up the dataset. The repertoires were released in a freely available public database meant as a resource for research on the immune response to SARS-CoV-2. The samples were drawn from two sources: the first 160 participants of the ongoing ImmuneRACE study, and fewer than 1,500 subjects contributed by 6 global collaborators. A de-identified subject ID, COVID-19 status, age in years and sex were almost always included in the sample metadata. Where available, HLA class I and class II types were taken from metadata supplied by the sample provider and were not determined by assay-based typing.

The paper's findings and limits, for the study overall: Clinical and demographic metadata were provided uncurated, with the amount varying by source and participant.

TCRbeta CDR3 regions were amplified from genomic DNA by means of the immunoSEQ Assay, a bias-controlled multiplex PCR. The original pipeline was this. Within the assay, amplification of reference gene primers was used to estimate how many nucleated cells each sample contained. To quantify the absolute abundance of each unique TCRbeta CDR3 rearrangement, sequence reads were collapsed and filtered. For each sample, productive Simpson clonality was calculated by taking the square root of Simpson's diversity index across productive rearrangements. TCRdb retrieved this table from immuneACCESS and kept in-frame rearrangements only. Not all clones are present; in checked studies, unresolved V genes account for under half, and no reason is known for the remainder. That table is the source of V, J and clone size, and D and trimming were worked out from the DNA. The sample contains 250,000 or so clones, 85% to 90% of them found a single time. The biggest ten clones account for around 7.3% of the sample.

Whole blood was collected in K2EDTA tubes by collaborating institutions according to the institutions' own protocols. For TCRbeta analysis, collaborators shipped samples in one of three forms: frozen whole blood, isolated PBMCs, or DNA extracted from either of those sample types. Clipping removes 5 bases from V and 10 bases from J, with 6 as the unmatched junction base count. The CDR3 holds 14 amino acids from the cysteine to the phenylalanine. Just the 42-base CDR3 DNA is kept, in frame starting at base 1. In the germline V gene (reference sequence), CDR1 corresponds to LNHDA and CDR2 to SQIVND. Note on this clone: No cognate antigen has been identified for it. It has no much larger one-base neighbor in the sample; base qualities were not kept.

The source is a woman in her seventies with active or convalescent COVID-19. In this chain, TRBV19 is recombined with TRBJ1-6; 9 bases in between match TRBD1. The sample comprised peripheral blood. The CDR3 in this case is CASSEGQGGSPLHF. The DNA sequence is as follows: TGTGCCAGTAGTGAGGGACAGGGCGGATCACCCCTCCACTTT. The variable domain in full, with residues beyond the CDR3 obtained from the reference TRBV19 and TRBJ1-6 genes, is DGGITQSPKYLFRKEGQNVTLSCEQNLNHDAMYWYRQDPGQGLRLIYYSQIVNDFQKGDIAEGYSVSREKKESFPLTVTSAQKNPTAFYLCASSEGQGGSPLHFGNGTRLTVT.